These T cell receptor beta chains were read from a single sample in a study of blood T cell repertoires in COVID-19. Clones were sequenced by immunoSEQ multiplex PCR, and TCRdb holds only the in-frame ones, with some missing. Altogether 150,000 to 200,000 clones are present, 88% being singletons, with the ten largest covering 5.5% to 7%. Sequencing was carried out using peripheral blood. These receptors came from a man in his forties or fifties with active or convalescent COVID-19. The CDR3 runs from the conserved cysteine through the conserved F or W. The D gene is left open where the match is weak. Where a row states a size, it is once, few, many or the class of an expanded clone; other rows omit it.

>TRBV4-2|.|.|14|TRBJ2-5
TGTGCCAGCAGCCAAAGGCTAGGCGGGGAGACCCAGTACTTC
CASSQRLGGETQYF
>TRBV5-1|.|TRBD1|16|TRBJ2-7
TGCGCCAGCAGCTTGGCCGCGACAGGGGGCTCCTACGAGCAGTACTTC
CASSLAATGGSYEQYF
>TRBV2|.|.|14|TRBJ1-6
TGTGCCAGCAATCGGGCGGCGGGGAATTCACCCCTCCACTTT
CASNRAAGNSPLHF
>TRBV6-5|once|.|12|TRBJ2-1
TGTGCCAGCTTTGACAGTTACAATGAGCAGTTCTTC
CASFDSYNEQFF
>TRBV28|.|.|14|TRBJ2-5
TGTGCCAGCAGTTTCCCCGACTCTTCGTCGGCCCAGTACTTC
CASSFPDSSSAQYF
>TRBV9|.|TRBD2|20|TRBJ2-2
TGTGCCAGCAGCGTCGCCGAGCGGGAAATCTTTCTGGGGAACACCGGGGAGCTGTTTTTT
CASSVAEREIFLGNTGELFF
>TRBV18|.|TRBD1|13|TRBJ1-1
TGTGCCAGCTCCGGGACAGATCAAACTGAAGCTTTCTTT
CASSGTDQTEAFF
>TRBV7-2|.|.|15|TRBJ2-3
TGTGCCAGCAGCCCGCTTGGGCCCTCCACAGATACGCAGTATTTT
CASSPLGPSTDTQYF
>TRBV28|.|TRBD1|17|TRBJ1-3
TGTGCCAGCAGTTTTTCTGGGACAGGATTCTCTGGAAACACCATATATTTT
CASSFSGTGFSGNTIYF
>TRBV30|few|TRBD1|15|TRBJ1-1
TGTGCCTGGAATCCCCCGGGACAGCGAAACACTGAAGCTTTCTTT
CAWNPPGQRNTEAFF
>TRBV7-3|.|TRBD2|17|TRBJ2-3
TGTGCCAGCAGCTCTACCGGACGGACTAGCGGCACAGATACGCAGTATTTT
CASSSTGRTSGTDTQYF
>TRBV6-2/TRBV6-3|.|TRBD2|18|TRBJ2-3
TGTGCCAGCAGTTACTCCTTACGGGGAGGGATTAGCACAGATACGCAGTATTTT
CASSYSLRGGISTDTQYF
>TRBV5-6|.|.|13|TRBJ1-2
TGTGCCAGCAGCCTAGATGTTCGGGATCGCTACACCTTC
CASSLDVRDRYTF
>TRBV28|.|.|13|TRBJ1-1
TGTGCCAGCAGTAAGGGACTAAACACTGAAGCTTTCTTT
CASSKGLNTEAFF
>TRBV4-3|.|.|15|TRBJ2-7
TGCGCCAGCAGCCAAGATCTATACGACTCCTACGAGCAGTACTTC
CASSQDLYDSYEQYF
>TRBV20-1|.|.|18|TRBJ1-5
TGCAGTGCTATTGAATGGCGAGGGGGAGTGGGAGACGATCAGCCCCAGCATTTT
CSAIEWRGGVGDDQPQHF
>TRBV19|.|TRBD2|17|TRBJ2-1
TGTGCCAGTAGTCCGAGGGGACTCAGCGGGACTTACAATGAGCAGTTCTTC
CASSPRGLSGTYNEQFF
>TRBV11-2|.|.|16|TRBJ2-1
TGTGCCAGCAGCTCGCATATTAGCTACTCCTACAATGAGCAGTTCTTC
CASSSHISYSYNEQFF
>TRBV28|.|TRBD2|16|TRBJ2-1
TGTGCCAGCAGAGGGGAGCTAGCGGGAGTAATAGGTGAGCAGTTCTTC
CASRGELAGVIGEQFF
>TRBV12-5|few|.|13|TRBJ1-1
TGTGCTAGTGGTTTGGGACCGGGCACTGAAGCTTTCTTT
CASGLGPGTEAFF
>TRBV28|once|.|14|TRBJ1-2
TGTGCCAGCAGACCCCCCGGGGGTTCCTATGGCTACACCTTC
CASRPPGGSYGYTF
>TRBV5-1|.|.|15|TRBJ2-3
TGCGCCAGCGGCGGGTCCAGGGGCAGCACAGATACGCAGTATTTT
CASGGSRGSTDTQYF
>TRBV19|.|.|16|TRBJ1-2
TGTGCCAGTAGTATAGATCGGAGGGGCAAAAGCTATGGCTACACCTTC
CASSIDRRGKSYGYTF
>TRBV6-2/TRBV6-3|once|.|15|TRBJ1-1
TGTGCCAGCAGCCATCCGCCGGACAGGAACACTGAAGCTTTCTTT
CASSHPPDRNTEAFF
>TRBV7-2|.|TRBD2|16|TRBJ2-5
TGTGCCAGCAGCTCCTGGACTAGCGGGGGGCAAGAGACCCAGTACTTC
CASSSWTSGGQETQYF
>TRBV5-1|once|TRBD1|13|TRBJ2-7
TGCGCCAGCAGCCCCGGGACAGGGGAACCGCAGTACTTC
CASSPGTGEPQYF
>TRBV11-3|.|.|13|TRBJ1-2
TGTGCCAGCAGCTTTCTTGGGGCTCACGGCTACACCTTC
CASSFLGAHGYTF
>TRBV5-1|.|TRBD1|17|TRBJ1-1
TGCGCCAGCAGCGGGATGACAGGGGGCCTCGGGAACACTGAAGCTTTCTTT
CASSGMTGGLGNTEAFF
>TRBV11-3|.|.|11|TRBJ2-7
TGTGCCAGCAGCCCGAGCTACGAGCAGTACTTC
CASSPSYEQYF
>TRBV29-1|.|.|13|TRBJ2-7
TGCAGCGTTGAATACACGCAGGGCTACGAGCAGTACTTC
CSVEYTQGYEQYF
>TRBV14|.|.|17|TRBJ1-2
TGTGCCAGCAGCCAATTCCTCACGGGGGGCATTGACTATGGCTACACCTTC
CASSQFLTGGIDYGYTF
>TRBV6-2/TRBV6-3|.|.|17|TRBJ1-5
TGTGCCAGCAGTTACAACGGAATTACCGGGTCCAATCAGCCCCAGCATTTT
CASSYNGITGSNQPQHF
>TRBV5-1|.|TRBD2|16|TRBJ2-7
TGCGCCAGCAGCTTGCCCGAGACTAGCGGGAGTGGCGAGCAGTACTTC
CASSLPETSGSGEQYF
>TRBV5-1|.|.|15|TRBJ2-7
TGCGCCAGCAGCTTGGGATGGTCAGGGGACTACGAGCAGTACTTC
CASSLGWSGDYEQYF
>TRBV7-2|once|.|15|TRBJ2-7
TGTGCCAGCAGCTTAGCGCGGGGCGCCGACTACGAGCAGTACTTC
CASSLARGADYEQYF
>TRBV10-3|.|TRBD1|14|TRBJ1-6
TGTGCCATCAGTAAGGGACAGGGGAATTCACCCCTCCACTTT
CAISKGQGNSPLHF
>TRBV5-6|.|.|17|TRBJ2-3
TGTGCCAGCAGCTTGGCCGTCGACAGTACAAGCACAGATACGCAGTATTTT
CASSLAVDSTSTDTQYF
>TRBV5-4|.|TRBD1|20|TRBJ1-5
TGTGCCAGCAGTCACAGTGCCCAGGGACAGGGTCCGTATGGGAAACAGCCCCAGCATTTT
CASSHSAQGQGPYGKQPQHF
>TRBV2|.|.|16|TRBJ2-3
TGTGCCAGCAGTGAAGCGGCGCCAGGGCCTGCAGATACGCAGTATTTT
CASSEAAPGPADTQYF
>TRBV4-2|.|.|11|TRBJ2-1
TGTGCCAGCAGCCAAGATGGCGAGCAGTTCTTC
CASSQDGEQFF
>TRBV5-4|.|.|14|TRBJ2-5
TGTGCCAGCAGCTTCCCCGGGGTTCAAGAGACCCAGTACTTC
CASSFPGVQETQYF
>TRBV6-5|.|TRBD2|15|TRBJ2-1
TGTGCCAGCAGTCCTAGCGGGGGATTGGGGAATGAGCAGTTCTTC
CASSPSGGLGNEQFF
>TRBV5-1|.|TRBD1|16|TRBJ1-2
TGCGCCAGCAGCTTAACAGGGGCCCAAAACTTCTATGGCTACACCTTC
CASSLTGAQNFYGYTF
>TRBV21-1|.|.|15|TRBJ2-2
TGTGCCAGCAGCAACGACCAGGGGAACACCGGGGAGCTGTTTTTT
CASSNDQGNTGELFF